Following are 21 T cell receptor beta chains from one sample sequenced in a study of cytomegalovirus exposure and HLA in healthy donors. PCR amplification relied on 60 Vbeta primers (plus 13 Jbeta primers). TCRdb's copy holds only in-frame clones and misses some; the assay was immunoSEQ multiplex PCR. The sample lists 190,000 or so clones; 75% to 90% were seen once. The specimen was PBMCs. The receptor set was obtained from a man aged 45-65 years in good health and CMV-seronegative.

The V gene is TRBV6-5, the J gene TRBJ2-3; 10 positions agree with TRBD2. Germline lookup yields CDR1 MNHEY and CDR2 SVGAGI. The CDR3 contains 15 residues. V shed 5 bases and J 3 bases; nucleotides not matched to a gene: 5. CDR3 nucleotides: TGTGCCAGCAGTCCTTGGACTAGCGGTACAGATACGCAGTATTTT. It translates to CASSPWTSGTDTQYF.

The sample holds one count of this clone. This chain's CDR3 is CAISDGTPDYEQYF. CDR3 in DNA: TGTGCCATCAGTGACGGGACACCGGACTACGAGCAGTACTTC. J is TRBJ2-7 and V is TRBV10-3; tentative D call: TRBD1 (6 bases). Trimming cost V 3 bases and J 3 bases, with 12 bases left between them. Germline V gene lookup returns CDR1 ENHRY and CDR2 SYGVKD. This CDR3 contains 14 residues.

V and J are TRBV11-3 and TRBJ2-3, with 10 bases aligning to TRBD2. Germline V gene data show CDR1 as SGHNT and CDR2 as YENEEA. J was trimmed by 1 base and V by 4 bases; bases with no gene match: 2. CDR3 size: 15 residues. The CDR3 region has the DNA TGTGCCAGCAGCTCAGGGACTAGCGGCACAGATACGCAGTATTTT. It encodes CASSSGTSGTDTQYF.

The chain uses TRBV5-1 and TRBJ2-7; 9 bases fit TRBD2. Germline V gene sequence: CDR1 SGHRS, CDR2 YFSETQ. The V gene end was trimmed by 0 bases and the J gene end by 2 bases; junction bases not matched to a gene: 9. The CDR3 length is 17 residues. The CDR3: CASSLGTASGDTYEQYF. Here the CDR3 DNA reads TGCGCCAGCAGCTTGGGGACAGCTAGCGGGGATACCTACGAGCAGTACTTC.

A remark on this clone: The junction and the germline gene differ at one end; a read error may be behind it. The genes are TRBV6-5 and TRBJ1-5; D gene uncertain. The CDR3 totals 15 residues. Germline CDR1 and CDR2: MNHEY and SVGAGI. The CDR3 spells CAGSYSGRSNQPQHF. The DNA of the CDR3 is TGTGCCGGCAGTTACTCCGGGAGGAGCAATCAGCCCCAGCATTTT.

The gene calls are TRBV9 and TRBJ2-3; 7 bases are shared with TRBD1. CDR1 and CDR2 from the germline V gene are SGDLS and YYNGEE. CDR3 length: 16 residues. J was trimmed by 0 bases and V by 6 bases; bases with no gene match: 10. The CDR3 DNA sequence: TGTGCCAGCACCCGAACACCGGGACAGAGCACAGATACGCAGTATTTT. It is translated as CASTRTPGQSTDTQYF.

This clone was seen more than once but under ten times. CDR3: CASSLSGVNTEAFF. The DNA of the CDR3 is TGTGCCAGCAGCTTATCAGGGGTAAACACTGAAGCTTTCTTT. This chain joins TRBV7-9 and TRBJ1-1; D may be TRBD1 (6 bases). The length of the CDR3 is 14 residues. Deletions cut 2 bases from V and 2 bases from J, with 9 bases between. Germline CDR1 and CDR2: SEHNR and FQNEAQ (reference sequence).

The rearrangement uses TRBV15 and TRBJ2-2; 7 nucleotides line up with TRBD1. The CDR3 sequence is 16 residues long. Germline V gene sequence: CDR1 LNHNV, CDR2 YYDKDF (reference sequence). Trimming at V came to 8 bases and at J to 5 bases, leaving 14 bases not matched to a gene. DNA of the CDR3: TGTGCCACCTCCCACGCGGGCAGGGGGATGACCGGGGAGCTGTTTTTT. Its protein product is CATSHAGRGMTGELFF.

The count of this clone is one. The junction departs from germline at one end; a sequencing error may be responsible. This chain connects TRBV2 to TRBJ2-7; D is possibly TRBD1 (6 bases). Per the germline V gene, CDR1 is SNHLY and CDR2 is FYNNEI. The CDR3 runs 13 residues. The CDR3 region is CASSVPTSGQNSF. The CDR3, as DNA: TGTGCCAGCAGTGTACCAACCTCCGGACAGAACAGTTTC. Full variable domain (rest looked up from reference TRBV2 and TRBJ2-7): EPEVTQTPSHQVTQMGQEVILRCVPISNHLYFYWYRQILGQKVEFLVSFYNNEISEKSEIFDDQFSVERPDGSNFTLKIRSTKLEDSAMYFCASSVPTSGQNSFGPGTRLTVT.

This rearrangement joins TRBV7-9 to TRBJ2-3; D remains unclear. The CDR3 is 12 residues long. CDR1 and CDR2 (germline): SEHNR, FQNEAQ (reference sequence). Trimming pared 7 bases from V and 0 bases from J, leaving 5 bases between. The CDR3 protein is CASKTSTDTQYF. In DNA form, the CDR3 reads TGTGCCAGCAAAACTAGCACAGATACGCAGTATTTT. Full variable domain (remainder filled in from reference TRBV7-9 and TRBJ2-3): DTGVSQNPRHKITKRGQNVTFRCDPISEHNRLYWYRQTLGQGPEFLTYFQNEAQLEKSRLLSDRFSAERPKGSFSTLEIQRTEQGDSAMYLCASKTSTDTQYFGPGTRLTVL.

This chain joins TRBV7-9 and TRBJ1-2, with D perhaps TRBD1 (6 bases). CDR3 length equals 15 residues. CDR1 and CDR2 from the germline V gene are SEHNR and FQNEAQ (reference sequence). Trimming shortened V by 10 bases and J by 3 bases, and 21 bases separated the two germline ends. This chain's CDR3 is CATGGRKGGYYGYTF. CDR3 DNA: TGTGCCACTGGGGGTCGTAAGGGGGGGTACTATGGCTACACCTTC. The entire variable domain, with the rest obtained from reference TRBV7-9 and TRBJ1-2, is as follows: DTGVSQNPRHKITKRGQNVTFRCDPISEHNRLYWYRQTLGQGPEFLTYFQNEAQLEKSRLLSDRFSAERPKGSFSTLEIQRTEQGDSAMYLCATGGRKGGYYGYTFGSGTRLTVV.

The chain employs TRBV5-6 and TRBJ1-6; 7 bases fit TRBD1. V shed 1 base and J 6 bases; nucleotides not matched to a gene: 1. Germline CDR1 reads SGHDT; CDR2 reads YYEEEE. The CDR3 is 14 residues long. The CDR3 sequence is CASSLRQGNSPLHF. The CDR3 DNA reads as TGTGCCAGCAGCTTGCGACAGGGTAATTCACCCCTCCACTTT.

The chain couples TRBV28 to TRBJ1-2; D gene uncertain. Germline CDR1 MDHEN, CDR2 SYDVKM. The length of the CDR3 is 13 residues. The ends were cut back, 2 bases at V and 3 bases at J, with 7 bases in the middle. The chain's CDR3 is CASSLTLDYGYTF. DNA for the CDR3: TGTGCCAGCAGTTTAACTCTCGACTATGGCTACACCTTC.

As concerns this clone: Without the conserved terminal phenylalanine or tryptophan, this CDR3 likely stems from a read error. The DNA is left out, because the CDR3 cannot be placed on it with certainty; the CDR3 is given as TCRdb lists it. V gene TRBV6-5 combines with J gene TRBJ2-3; TRBD2, as called in the table, went unchecked against the DNA. In germline, CDR1 is MNHEY, CDR2 SVGAGI. Both ends counted, the CDR3 spans 10 residues. This CDR3 is CASSYDGTMD.

The chain joins TRBV14 to TRBJ2-5; D not certain. CDR3 length equals 12 residues. V lost 4 bases, J lost 5 bases, and 8 bases lay in between. CDR1 SGHDN and CDR2 FVKESK come from the germline V gene. The DNA of the CDR3 is TGTGCCAGCAGCCTCTACGCGGAGACCCAGTACTTC. Its translation: CASSLYAETQYF.

The chain joins TRBV14 to TRBJ2-6, with TRBD1 matching 11 bases. Germline loops: CDR1 SGHDN, CDR2 FVKESK. CDR3 size: 17 residues. Trimming cost V 4 bases and J 2 bases; bases outside gene matches: 4. CDR3 protein: CASSPPDRGPGANVLTF. In DNA, the CDR3 is TGTGCCAGCAGCCCGCCGGACAGGGGGCCTGGGGCCAACGTCCTGACTTTC.

In nucleotides, the CDR3 is TGTGCCAGCTCACCCCCTACCGCCAGGGGGAATTCACCCCTCCACTTT. Protein sequence: CASSPPTARGNSPLHF. The chain carries TRBV18 and TRBJ1-6; 7 nucleotides align to TRBD1. From germline, CDR1 is KGHSH and CDR2 LQKENI. The CDR3 has 16 residues. The V segment lost 3 bases and the J segment 7 bases; nucleotides outside the gene matches: 9.

The genes are TRBV9 and TRBJ1-4; no reliable D call. The germline gives CDR1 SGDLS, CDR2 YYNGEE. This CDR3 comprises 14 residues. Trimming shortened V by 0 bases and J by 3 bases, and 6 bases separated the two germline ends. CDR3 sequence (DNA): TGTGCCAGCAGCGTAGCACAGTCTAATGAAAAACTGTTTTTT. Amino acids: CASSVAQSNEKLFF. The variable domain in full, with the rest retrieved from reference TRBV9 and TRBJ1-4, is DSGVTQTPKHLITATGQRVTLRCSPRSGDLSVYWYQQSLDQGLQFLIQYYNGEERAKGNILERFSAQQFPDLHSELNLSSLELGDSALYFCASSVAQSNEKLFFGSGTQLSVL.

This clone was seen only a few times. V and J are TRBV28 and TRBJ1-1; D not resolved. V lost 3 bases and J lost 0, with 8 bases in between. Germline CDR1 MDHEN, CDR2 SYDVKM. There are 14 residues in the CDR3. The CDR3 DNA sequence: TGTGCCAGCAGTTTTACGGGTCTGAACACTGAAGCTTTCTTT. This encodes CASSFTGLNTEAFF.

The chain carries TRBV7-8 and TRBJ1-1; D possibly corresponds to TRBD1 (5 bases). Trimming removed 0 bases from V and 7 bases from J, with 12 bases in between. The CDR3 is 14 residues long. CDR1 is SGHVS, CDR2 FQNEAQ, per germline. DNA for the CDR3: TGTGCCAGCAGCTTAGCTGGGGGACTCAGTGAAGCTTTCTTT. Amino acids: CASSLAGGLSEAFF.

This clone occurred once. The chain combines TRBV27 with TRBJ2-1; D is unresolved. CDR1 and CDR2 (germline): MNHEY, SMNVEV (reference sequence). This CDR3 region has 14 residues. V was cut by 7 bases and J by 0 bases, with 10 bases left in between. The CDR3 coding sequence is TGTGCCAGCAACTACCGTACCTCCTACAATGAGCAGTTCTTC. This gives the protein CASNYRTSYNEQFF.